This TCR beta chain derives from a study of post-analysis software for immune sequencing data. Study-level points and caveats: Patients had higher frequencies than controls of roughly five TRBV segments, including TRBV5-6, TRBV5-1 and TRBV20-1.

As to this clonotype: Its antigen is undetermined.

CDR1 and CDR2 from the germline V gene are LGHDT and YNNKEL (reference sequence). Trimming took off 4 bases at V and 4 bases at J, with 16 bases between the two ends. The CDR3 has 15 residues. Prepared libraries of TCR beta cDNA carried unique molecular identifiers. From about 0.98 to 11 million T cells, hundreds of thousands of cDNA molecules were obtained. One entry per CDR3 protein results from TCRdb running MiXCR on the PCR reads. The sample contains some 260,000 distinct CDR3 sequences, about 40% of which appear only once. The sequenced sample consisted of blood. The rearrangement joins TRBV3-1 to TRBJ1-1; the D gene is possibly TRBD1 (6 bases). The receptor was isolated from a girl aged 10-17 years with multiple sclerosis. For the CDR3, the DNA is TGTGCCAGCAGCCCCCAGGGGAGGAAATCCACTGAAGCTTTCTTT. Translation: CASSPQGRKSTEAFF.